This is a list of T cell receptor beta chains from one sample in a study of blood T cell repertoires in COVID-19. The assay was immunoSEQ multiplex PCR, and TCRdb's table has in-frame clones only and misses some. This table has about 75,000 clones, about 90% appearing once. Sequencing input: peripheral blood. The source is a human donor in a cohort sampled during active COVID-19. The CDR3 runs from the conserved cysteine through the conserved F or W. Fields, in order: D gene, V gene, J gene, clone size, CDR3 protein, CDR3 DNA. D genes are given only for firm matches. Part of the rows lack a size; the others show once, few, many or a class for expanded clones.

D: .; V: TRBV6-2/TRBV6-3; J: TRBJ2-1; size: .; CDR3: CASSSELANEQFF; DNA: TGTGCCAGCAGTTCTGAACTAGCAAATGAGCAGTTCTTC
D: .; V: TRBV18; J: TRBJ2-7; size: .; CDR3: CASSPRQGTYEQYF; DNA: TGTGCCAGCTCACCCCGCCAGGGTACCTACGAGCAGTACTTC
D: .; V: TRBV27; J: TRBJ2-3; size: once; CDR3: CASTETGEGTDTQYF; DNA: TGTGCCAGCACTGAGACTGGAGAGGGCACAGATACGCAGTATTTT
D: TRBD2; V: TRBV7-3; J: TRBJ2-3; size: .; CDR3: CASSFTSGSTDTQYF; DNA: TGTGCCAGCAGCTTTACTAGCGGGAGCACAGATACGCAGTATTTT
D: .; V: TRBV9; J: TRBJ2-3; size: .; CDR3: CASSRGSGASTDTQYF; DNA: TGTGCCAGCAGCCGGGGGTCAGGAGCATCCACGGATACGCAGTATTTT
D: TRBD1; V: TRBV4-1; J: TRBJ2-1; size: .; CDR3: CASSDTPGQYNEQFF; DNA: TGCGCCAGCAGTGATACACCGGGACAGTACAATGAGCAGTTCTTC
D: .; V: TRBV5-6; J: TRBJ2-2; size: .; CDR3: CASSRIRGPNTGELFF; DNA: TGTGCCAGCAGCCGGATCAGGGGTCCGAACACCGGGGAGCTGTTTTTT
D: .; V: TRBV7-2; J: TRBJ2-7; size: .; CDR3: CASSLVLGASDYEQYF; DNA: TGTGCCAGCAGCTTAGTTCTGGGGGCGTCGGACTACGAGCAGTACTTC
D: .; V: TRBV6-6; J: TRBJ2-1; size: once; CDR3: CASSPDLSSYNEQFF; DNA: TGTGCCAGCAGCCCGGACTTGAGCTCCTACAATGAGCAGTTCTTC
D: .; V: TRBV14; J: TRBJ2-3; size: few; CDR3: CASSQGLIDTQYF; DNA: TGTGCCAGCAGCCAGGGACTCATAGATACGCAGTATTTT
D: TRBD2; V: TRBV9; J: TRBJ2-1; size: .; CDR3: CASSVGLAGYNEQFF; DNA: TGTGCCAGCAGCGTAGGACTAGCGGGTTACAATGAGCAGTTCTTC